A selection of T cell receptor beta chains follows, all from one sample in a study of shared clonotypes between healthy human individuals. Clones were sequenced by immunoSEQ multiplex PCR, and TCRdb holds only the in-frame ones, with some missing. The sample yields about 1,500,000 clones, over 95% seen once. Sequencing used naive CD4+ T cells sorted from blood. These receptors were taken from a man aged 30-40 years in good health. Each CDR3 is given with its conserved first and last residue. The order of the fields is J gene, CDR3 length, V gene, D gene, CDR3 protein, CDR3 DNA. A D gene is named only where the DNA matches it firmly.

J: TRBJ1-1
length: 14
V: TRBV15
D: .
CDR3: CATSRDRVWTEAFF
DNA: TGTGCCACCAGCAGAGACAGGGTATGGACTGAAGCTTTCTTT

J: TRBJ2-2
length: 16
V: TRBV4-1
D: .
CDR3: CASSQFWLASTGELFF
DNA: TGCGCCAGCAGCCAATTCTGGCTAGCAAGCACCGGGGAGCTGTTTTTT

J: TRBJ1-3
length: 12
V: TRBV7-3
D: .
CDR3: CASSLTGNTIYF
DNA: TGTGCCAGCAGCCTCACCGGAAACACCATATATTTT

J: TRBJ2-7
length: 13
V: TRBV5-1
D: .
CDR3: CASSSGIAYEQYF
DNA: TGCGCCAGCAGCTCCGGGATTGCCTACGAGCAGTACTTC

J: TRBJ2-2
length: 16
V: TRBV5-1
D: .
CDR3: CASSLVGPANTGELFF
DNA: TGCGCCAGCAGCTTGGTTGGGCCCGCGAACACCGGGGAGCTGTTTTTT

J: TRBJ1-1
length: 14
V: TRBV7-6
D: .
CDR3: CASSLVSGNTEAFF
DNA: TGTGCCAGCAGCTTGGTGTCGGGGAACACTGAAGCTTTCTTT

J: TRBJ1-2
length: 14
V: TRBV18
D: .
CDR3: CASSPSRPGAGYTF
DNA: TGTGCCAGCTCACCGAGCAGGCCGGGCGCTGGCTACACCTTC

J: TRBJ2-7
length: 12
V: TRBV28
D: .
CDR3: CASASSSYEQYF
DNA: TGTGCCAGCGCCTCGAGCTCCTACGAGCAGTACTTC

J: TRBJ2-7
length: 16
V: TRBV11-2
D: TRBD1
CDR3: CASSMTGTGFSYEQYF
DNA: TGTGCCAGCAGCATGACCGGGACAGGCTTTTCCTACGAGCAGTACTTC

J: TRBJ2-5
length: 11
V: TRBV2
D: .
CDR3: CASSDRETQYF
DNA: TGTGCCAGCAGTGATCGGGAGACCCAGTACTTC

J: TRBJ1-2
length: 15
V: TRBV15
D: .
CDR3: CATSRGGAANYGYTF
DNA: TGTGCCACCAGCCGGGGAGGGGCGGCTAACTATGGCTACACCTTC

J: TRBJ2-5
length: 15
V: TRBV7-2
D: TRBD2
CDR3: CASSFQLAGEETQYF
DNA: TGTGCCAGCAGCTTCCAACTAGCGGGAGAAGAGACCCAGTACTTC

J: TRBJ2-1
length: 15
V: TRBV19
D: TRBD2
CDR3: CASQRGHSSYNEQFF
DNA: TGTGCCAGCCAGCGGGGGCATAGCTCCTACAATGAGCAGTTCTTC

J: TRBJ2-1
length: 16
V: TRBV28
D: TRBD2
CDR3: CASRHPRTSDYNEQFF
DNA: TGTGCCAGCAGGCACCCTCGGACTAGCGACTACAATGAGCAGTTCTTC

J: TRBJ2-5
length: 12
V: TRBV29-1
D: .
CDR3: CSVEGPEETQYF
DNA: TGCAGCGTTGAAGGTCCGGAAGAGACCCAGTACTTC

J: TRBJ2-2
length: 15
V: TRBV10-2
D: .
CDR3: CASSETSIWLGELFF
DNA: TGCGCCAGCAGTGAGACCAGTATATGGCTCGGGGAGCTGTTTTTT

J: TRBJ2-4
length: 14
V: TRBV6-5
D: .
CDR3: CASSQGGLGNIQYF
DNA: TGTGCCAGCAGCCAGGGGGGTTTGGGTAACATTCAGTACTTC